This T cell receptor (beta chain) stems from a study of early stage breast cancer tumors (dated by TCRdb to the late 2010s). For context, the study as a whole: Of the roughly 15 invasive breast tumors, about a dozen were found to be estrogen receptor-positive, progesterone receptor-positive and HER2-negative. Across all samples, over 2,000,000 templates representing roughly 1 million unique clonotypes were detected. On average, each sample got 7.5 to 10-fold read coverage. Of the roughly twelve ER+/PR+/HER2- tumors, eight were classified as invasive ductal carcinomas and four as invasive lobular carcinomas. Study-level results and caveats: Analysis by tumor subtype was prevented by the small cohort size. Repertoires from blood and normal breast were more alike than repertoires from blood and tumor, and in about 85% of the 16 patients, comparing each tissue with blood separated tumor from normal. Enriched TCRB sequences shared across patients were found to be mostly commonly generated sequences that were unlikely to play an important role in the tumor microenvironment. Approximately 2.5-fold higher T cell density and higher clonality were observed in tumors than in adjacent normal breast tissue. Chain pairing and functional markers such as CD4, CD8 and FOXP3 were missed by bulk genomic DNA sequencing of unsorted cells.

CDR1 and CDR2 are read off the germline V gene as SGHVS and FQNEAQ. Ends trimmed: V by 1 base, J by 2 bases; bases unmatched to a gene: 1. The CDR3 holds 15 amino acids from the cysteine to the phenylalanine. Only the CDR3 part of the read is kept: 45 bases, read in frame from the first base. For this clone: Its antigen is not yet known. No qualities accompany the bases; no much larger clone lies one base away.

The study profiled bulk TCR beta-chain repertoires in matched peripheral blood, tumor and adjacent normal breast tissue taken from some 15 patients with early-stage breast cancer. Before surgery, about 4.5-10 mL of whole blood was collected into EDTA tubes and then processed within 2 hours. Peripheral blood mononuclear cells were isolated by Ficoll-Paque centrifugation in SepMate-50 tubes. PBMCs were cryopreserved in around 90% FBS with about 10% DMSO in aliquots of roughly 1.9 to 4.5 million cells and stored in liquid nitrogen. The Qiagen AllPrep DNA/RNA Mini kit was used for genomic DNA extraction. Each sample was amplified as two independent genomic DNA replicates: approximately 550 ng for blood and about 1.4 ug for tumor or normal breast. TCRB sequencing of genomic DNA was carried out with the ImmunoSeq Intro kit according to the manufacturer's instructions. Multiplex PCR ran 31 cycles with proprietary primers and spike-in control sequences for absolute quantification. An 87-bp fragment spanning the CDR3 and flanking V and J genes was sequenced with single-end 150-bp reads. Each lane of an Illumina MiSeq using version 3.0 chemistry carried seven multiplexed samples, with two replicates per sample. On the authors' methods: Raw data were processed with the vendor's proprietary pipeline, and both replicates were merged into a single result per sample. To define clonotypes, the study grouped productive rearrangements that shared the V-gene family, CDR3 amino acid sequence and J-gene segment. To compute clonality, the normalized Shannon entropy (Pielou evenness) of TCRB abundances was subtracted from 1. T cell density was estimated as total templates divided by the number of input cells, with the number of input cells inferred from the DNA input amount. Recon was used with default parameters to estimate total repertoire diversity and clonality. Tumor-enriched clonotypes were defined as having over 0.1% abundance in tumor and at least 32-fold higher abundance than in normal breast. Not all clones reach the TCRdb copy of this immuneACCESS table, which keeps in-frame sequences only. Checked studies attribute under half of the gap to unresolved V genes and leave the rest unexplained. V and J calls and clone size are as listed in that table; D and trimming were resolved from the DNA. Within this sample are 20,000 to 25,000 clones, with about 78% of them counted one time only. The ten largest clones capture roughly 26% of the sample.

The chain joins TRBV7-8 to TRBJ2-2; 7 central bases correspond to TRBD2. Material for sequencing was blood. The sequence was collected from a person aged 55 to 75 with breast cancer. The sequenced DNA is TGTGCCAGCAGCTTAGAGCGGGGAAACACCGGGGAGCTGTTTTTT. This codes for CASSLERGNTGELFF.